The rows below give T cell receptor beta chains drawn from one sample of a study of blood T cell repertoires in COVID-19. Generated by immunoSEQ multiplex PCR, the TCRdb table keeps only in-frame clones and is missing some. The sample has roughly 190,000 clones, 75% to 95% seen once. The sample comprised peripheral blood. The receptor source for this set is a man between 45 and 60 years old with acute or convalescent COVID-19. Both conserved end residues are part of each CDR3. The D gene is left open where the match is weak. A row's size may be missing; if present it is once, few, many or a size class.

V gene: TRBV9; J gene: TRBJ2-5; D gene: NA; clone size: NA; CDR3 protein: CASSVADRQETQYF; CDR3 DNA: TGTGCCAGCAGCGTAGCCGACAGGCAAGAGACCCAGTACTTC
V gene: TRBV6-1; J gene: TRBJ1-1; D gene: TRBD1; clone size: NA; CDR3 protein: CASSEAQGVTEAFF; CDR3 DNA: TGTGCCAGCAGTGAAGCGCAGGGGGTGACTGAAGCTTTCTTT
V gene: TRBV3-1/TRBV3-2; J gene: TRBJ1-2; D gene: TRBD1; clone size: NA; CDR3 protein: CASSQRDRRSGYTF; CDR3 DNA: TGTGCCAGCAGCCAACGGGACAGACGTTCGGGCTACACCTTC
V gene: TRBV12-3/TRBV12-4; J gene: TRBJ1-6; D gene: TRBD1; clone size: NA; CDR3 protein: CAIRGQGNSPLHF; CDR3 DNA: TGTGCCATCAGAGGACAGGGGAATTCACCCCTCCACTTT
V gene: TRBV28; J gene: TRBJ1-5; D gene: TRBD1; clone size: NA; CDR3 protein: CASKAGGSNQPQHF; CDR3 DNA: TGTGCCAGCAAGGCAGGGGGCAGCAATCAGCCCCAGCATTTT
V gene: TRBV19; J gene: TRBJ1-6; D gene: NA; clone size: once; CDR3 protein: CASRAGTPIYNSPLHF; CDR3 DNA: TGTGCCAGTAGAGCCGGGACACCGATCTATAATTCACCCCTCCACTTT
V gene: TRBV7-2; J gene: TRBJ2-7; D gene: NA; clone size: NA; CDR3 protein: CASSPATGREQYF; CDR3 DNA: TGTGCCAGCAGCCCGGCTACAGGGCGCGAGCAGTACTTC
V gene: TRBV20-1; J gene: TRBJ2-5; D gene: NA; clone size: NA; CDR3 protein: CSASQETQYF; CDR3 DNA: TGCAGTGCTTCTCAAGAGACCCAGTACTTC
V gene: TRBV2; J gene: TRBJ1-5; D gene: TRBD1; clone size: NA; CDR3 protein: CASSEQAGGNQPQHF; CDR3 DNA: TGTGCCAGCAGTGAACAGGCAGGGGGTAATCAGCCCCAGCATTTT
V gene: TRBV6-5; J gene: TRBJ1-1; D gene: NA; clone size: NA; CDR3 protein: CASKGMTVAGTEAFF; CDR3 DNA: TGTGCCAGCAAGGGTATGACAGTCGCTGGCACTGAAGCTTTCTTT
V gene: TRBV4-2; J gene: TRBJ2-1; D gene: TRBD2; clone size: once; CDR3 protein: CASSQLGTSGDSYNEQFF; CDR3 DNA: TGTGCCAGCAGCCAACTTGGGACTAGCGGGGATTCCTACAATGAGCAGTTCTTC
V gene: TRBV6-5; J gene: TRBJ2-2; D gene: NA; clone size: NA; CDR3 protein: CASNLQGNTGELFF; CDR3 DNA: TGTGCCAGCAATTTACAGGGAAACACCGGGGAGCTGTTTTTT
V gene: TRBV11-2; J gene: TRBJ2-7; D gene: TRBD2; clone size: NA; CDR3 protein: CASSFAAGGGYEQYF; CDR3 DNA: TGTGCCAGCAGCTTCGCCGCGGGCGGGGGCTACGAGCAGTACTTC
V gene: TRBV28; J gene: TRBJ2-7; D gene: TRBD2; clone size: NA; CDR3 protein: CASSGRPGLAGGEQYF; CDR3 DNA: TGTGCCAGCAGTGGCCGTCCGGGACTAGCGGGAGGCGAGCAGTACTTC
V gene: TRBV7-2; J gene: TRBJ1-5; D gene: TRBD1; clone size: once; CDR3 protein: CASSLGQGGKPQHF; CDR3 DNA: TGTGCCAGCAGCTTAGGACAGGGGGGGAAGCCCCAGCATTTT
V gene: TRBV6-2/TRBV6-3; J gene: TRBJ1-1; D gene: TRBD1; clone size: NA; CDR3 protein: CASSYRPQDRSTEAFF; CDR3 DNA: TGTGCCAGCAGTTACCGACCCCAGGACAGGAGCACTGAAGCTTTCTTT
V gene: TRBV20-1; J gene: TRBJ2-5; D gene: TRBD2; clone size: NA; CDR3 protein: CSASRGLAGGQETQYF; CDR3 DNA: TGCAGTGCTAGTAGGGGGCTAGCGGGGGGCCAAGAGACCCAGTACTTC
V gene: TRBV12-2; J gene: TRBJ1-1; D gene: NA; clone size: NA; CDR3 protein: CASRLGQNTEAFF; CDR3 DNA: TGTGCAAGTCGCTTAGGACAGAACACTGAAGCTTTCTTT
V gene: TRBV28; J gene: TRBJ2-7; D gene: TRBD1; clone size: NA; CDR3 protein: CASSPWGQGSHEQYF; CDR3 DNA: TGTGCCAGCAGTCCTTGGGGACAGGGGTCCCACGAGCAGTACTTC
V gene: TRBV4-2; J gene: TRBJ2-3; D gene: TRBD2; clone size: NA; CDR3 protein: CASSPPFSGGAGTDTQYF; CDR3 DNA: TGTGCCAGCAGCCCCCCGTTTAGCGGGGGGGCCGGGACAGATACGCAGTATTTT
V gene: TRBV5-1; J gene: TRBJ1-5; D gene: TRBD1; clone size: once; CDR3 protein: CASSWQGDQPQHF; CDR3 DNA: TGCGCCAGCAGCTGGCAGGGGGATCAGCCCCAGCATTTT
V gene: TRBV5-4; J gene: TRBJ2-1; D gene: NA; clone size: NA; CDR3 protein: CASSLGGDTMLSYNEQFF; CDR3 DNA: TGTGCCAGCAGCTTGGGAGGGGACACAATGCTCTCCTACAATGAGCAGTTCTTC
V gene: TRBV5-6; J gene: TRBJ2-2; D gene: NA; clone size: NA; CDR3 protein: CASSLLTVHTGELFF; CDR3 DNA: TGTGCCAGCAGCTTACTGACAGTTCACACCGGGGAGCTGTTTTTT
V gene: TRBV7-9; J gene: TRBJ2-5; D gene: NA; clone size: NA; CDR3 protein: CASSSGGWETQYF; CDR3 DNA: TGTGCCAGCAGCTCAGGGGGGTGGGAGACCCAGTACTTC
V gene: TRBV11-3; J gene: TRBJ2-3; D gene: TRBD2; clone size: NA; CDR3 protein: CASSRRGAGVRGTDTQYF; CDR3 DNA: TGTGCCAGCAGCCGCCGGGGAGCGGGGGTCAGGGGCACAGATACGCAGTATTTT
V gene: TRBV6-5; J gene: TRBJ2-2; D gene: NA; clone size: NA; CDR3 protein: CASAGVDTGELFF; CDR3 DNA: TGTGCCAGTGCAGGGGTGGACACCGGGGAGCTGTTTTTT
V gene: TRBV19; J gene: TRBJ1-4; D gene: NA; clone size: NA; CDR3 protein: CASSSQTTNEKLFF; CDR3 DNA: TGTGCCAGTAGTAGCCAGACAACTAATGAAAAACTGTTTTTT
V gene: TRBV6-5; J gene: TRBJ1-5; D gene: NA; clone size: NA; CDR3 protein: CASSYVGDNQPQHF; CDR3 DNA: TGTGCCAGCAGTTACGTCGGGGACAATCAGCCCCAGCATTTT
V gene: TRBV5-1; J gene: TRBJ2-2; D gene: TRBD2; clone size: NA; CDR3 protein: CASSFRTSGSSGELFF; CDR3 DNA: TGCGCCAGCAGCTTCCGGACTAGCGGGAGCTCCGGGGAGCTGTTTTTT
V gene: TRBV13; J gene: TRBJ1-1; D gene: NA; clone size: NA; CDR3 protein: CASSYTGGAEAFF; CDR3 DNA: TGTGCCAGCAGCTACACAGGTGGGGCTGAAGCTTTCTTT
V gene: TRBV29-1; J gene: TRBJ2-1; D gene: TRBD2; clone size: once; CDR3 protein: CSVVRSSGSDEQFF; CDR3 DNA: TGCAGCGTTGTCCGGTCTAGCGGGAGCGATGAGCAGTTCTTC
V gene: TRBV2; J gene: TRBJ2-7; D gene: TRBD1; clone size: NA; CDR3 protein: CASYWDRGYEQYF; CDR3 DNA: TGTGCCAGCTACTGGGACAGGGGTTACGAGCAGTACTTC
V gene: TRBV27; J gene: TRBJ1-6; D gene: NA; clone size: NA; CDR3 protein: CASSLSSKGGYNSPLHF; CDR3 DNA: TGTGCCAGCAGTTTATCCTCGAAGGGGGGGTATAATTCACCCCTCCACTTT
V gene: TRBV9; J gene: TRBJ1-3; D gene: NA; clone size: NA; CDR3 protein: CASSQATSIGNTIYF; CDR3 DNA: TGTGCCAGCAGCCAAGCGACTAGTATTGGAAACACCATATATTTT
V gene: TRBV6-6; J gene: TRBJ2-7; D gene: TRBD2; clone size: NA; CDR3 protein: CASSYSGLAVTYEQYF; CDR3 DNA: TGTGCCAGCAGTTACTCCGGACTAGCGGTTACCTACGAGCAGTACTTC
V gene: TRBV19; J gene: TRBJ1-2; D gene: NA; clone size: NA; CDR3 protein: CASGAFSNYGYTF; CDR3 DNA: TGTGCCAGTGGGGCTTTCTCGAACTATGGCTACACCTTC
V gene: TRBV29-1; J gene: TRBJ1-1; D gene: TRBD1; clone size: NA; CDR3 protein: CSVARGDRAAFF; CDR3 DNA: TGCAGCGTTGCTAGGGGAGACAGGGCGGCTTTCTTT
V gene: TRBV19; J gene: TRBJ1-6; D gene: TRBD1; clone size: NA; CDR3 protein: CASNRQGAGGPLHF; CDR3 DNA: TGTGCCAGTAATAGGCAGGGGGCAGGTGGACCCCTCCACTTT
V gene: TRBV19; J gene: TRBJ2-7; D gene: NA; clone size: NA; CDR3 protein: CASSRETWLEQYF; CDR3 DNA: TGTGCCAGTAGTAGGGAGACCTGGCTCGAGCAGTACTTC
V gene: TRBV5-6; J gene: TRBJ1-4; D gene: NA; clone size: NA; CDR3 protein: CASSTPRLSTNEKLFF; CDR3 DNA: TGTGCCAGCAGCACCCCCAGACTTTCAACTAATGAAAAACTGTTTTTT